This TCR beta chain was identified during a study of response to subunit inactivated influenza vaccine. MiXCR, run by TCRdb on the RT-PCR reads, gives a single entry per CDR3 protein. The sample lists roughly 670,000 distinct CDR3 sequences, around 13% occurring once. General study results and limits: Each seasonal influenza vaccination recruits few new T cells, the authors suggested.

This clonotype occurred a few times. The antigen remains unidentified. Trimming took 6 bases from V and 5 from J; bases not matched to a gene: 10. The CDR3 sequence is 15 residues long. The material sequenced was PBMCs from blood, taken approximately 15 days before vaccination. The clonotype was recovered from a man aged 50-60 years who received an inactivated influenza vaccine. The J gene is TRBJ1-5, the V gene TRBV12-3 or TRBV12-4; 7 bases line up with TRBD1. For the CDR3, the DNA is TGTGCCAGCAGCACCGGGACAGAAAAGTATCAGCCCCAGCATTTT. Translation gives CASSTGTEKYQPQHF.